One and the same sample provided the 12 T cell receptor beta chains below, sequenced in a study of molecular identifiers for immune sequencing clone quantification. From the PCR reads, TCRdb called clonotypes with MiXCR, one entry per CDR3 protein. Of around 300,000 distinct CDR3 sequences listed, under 25% are singletons. The sequenced sample consisted of naive CD8+ T cells from blood, with Jurkat cell RNA spiked in. Subset here: FACS-sorted CD8+CD4-CCR7+CD45RA+ naive T cells. The receptors shown here come from a human donor in good health. Some libraries in this study had Jurkat cell RNA spiked in.

This clonotype has just a few counts. A read error may produce the germline difference seen at one junction end. The J gene is TRBJ2-5, the V gene TRBV4-1; D is unresolved. Germline V gives CDR1 MGHRA, CDR2 YSYEKL. The length of the CDR3 is 15 residues. In DNA form, the CDR3 reads TGCGCCAGCAGCCCCATTCCTGAGGTCCAAGAGACCCTGTACTTC. This encodes CASSPIPEVQETLYF.

This clonotype was counted a few times. The rearrangement joins TRBV7-9 to TRBJ1-2; no definite D call. The CDR3 spans 14 residues. CDR1 is SEHNR and CDR2 is FQNEAQ in the germline V gene (reference sequence). V was cut by 1 base and J by 0 bases, with 6 bases left in between. The CDR3 sequence: CASSLGAANYGYTF. The CDR3 region has the DNA TGTGCCAGCAGCTTAGGTGCGGCTAACTATGGCTACACCTTC. The full variable domain, its missing parts supplied by reference TRBV7-9 and TRBJ1-2, is DTGVSQNPRHKITKRGQNVTFRCDPISEHNRLYWYRQTLGQGPEFLTYFQNEAQLEKSRLLSDRFSAERPKGSFSTLEIQRTEQGDSAMYLCASSLGAANYGYTFGSGTRLTVV.

For this clonotype: One end of the junction does not line up with germline, which may come from a read error. CDR3 DNA sequence: TGTGCCAGCAGCTCAAGGGACAGGGGGCTACGAGAGACCCAGTGCTTC. Its protein is CASSSRDRGLRETQCF. This chain links TRBV11-3 with TRBJ2-5, with 12 bases aligning to TRBD1. The germline V gene encodes CDR1 SGHNT and CDR2 YENEEA. The CDR3 runs 16 residues.

The CDR3, as DNA: TGTGCCAGCAGCTTGACAGCGAGTATTAACTATGGCTACACCTTC. It is translated as CASSLTASINYGYTF. The chain recombines TRBV5-5 with TRBJ1-2; D uncertain. Germline CDR1 reads SGHKS; CDR2 reads YYEKEE (reference sequence). Between the trimmed V and J ends, which lost 1 base and 1 base, there was a span of 11 bases. The CDR3 runs 15 residues.

This clonotype occurred a few times. The chain joins TRBV27 to TRBJ2-3; 12 nucleotides align to TRBD2. CDR1 is MNHEY and CDR2 is SMNVEV in the germline V gene (reference sequence). V shed 5 bases, J shed 5 bases, and the junction held 14 bases outside the gene matches. There are 18 residues in the CDR3. The CDR3 loop is CASSTRDLTSGSVDTQYF. The CDR3 nucleotides are TGTGCCAGCAGTACCCGGGACCTGACTAGCGGGAGCGTAGATACGCAGTATTTT.

This clonotype was seen a few times. The chain couples TRBV27 to TRBJ2-3, with D perhaps matching TRBD2 (6 bases). This CDR3 is 18 amino acids long. CDR1 is MNHEY, CDR2 SMNVEV, per germline (reference sequence). The ends were cut back, 2 bases at V and 8 bases at J, with 26 bases in the middle. This CDR3 reads CASSLIFRTRELSGTQYF. The CDR3 nucleotides read TGTGCCAGCAGTTTAATCTTCCGGACTCGCGAGCTTAGCGGTACGCAGTATTTT.

This clonotype was recorded at least ten times. The rearrangement links TRBV28 to TRBJ1-1, with TRBD1 matching over 7 bases. V gave up 4 bases and J gave up 4 bases; unmatched junction bases: 3. The length of the CDR3 is 13 residues. Germline V gene data show CDR1 as MDHEN and CDR2 as SYDVKM. CDR3 in amino acids: CASSWRTGTEAFF. CDR3 in DNA: TGTGCCAGCAGTTGGCGGACAGGCACTGAAGCTTTCTTT.

This clonotype was seen repeatedly, ten times or more. The V gene is TRBV27, the J gene TRBJ1-3; TRBD1 is a possible D gene (6 bases). Germline assignment: CDR1 MNHEY and CDR2 SMNVEV (reference sequence). Trimming took off 8 bases at V and 0 bases at J, with 14 bases between the two ends. The CDR3 runs 15 residues. The CDR3 region is CASDRQVHSGNTIYF. The CDR3 bases are TGTGCCAGCGACAGACAGGTCCACTCTGGAAACACCATATATTTT.

As for this clonotype: This may be a read error, as it is one base from a much larger clone. The chain couples TRBV4-3 to TRBJ1-6; D is uncertain. Germline CDR1 and CDR2: LGHNA and YSLEER. The CDR3 has 17 amino acids. CDR3 protein: CAGSQEEQSSYNSPLHF. CDR3 DNA: TGCGCCGGCAGCCAAGAAGAGCAGAGCTCCTATAATTCACCCCTCCACTTT.

This clonotype was observed many times. The V and J genes are TRBV24-1 and TRBJ2-3; TRBD2 is a possible D gene (5 bases). The CDR3 spans 19 residues. The V and J ends lost 3 bases and 4 bases respectively, with 25 bases between them. Germline CDR1 and CDR2: KGHDR and SFDVKD. CDR3 loop: CATSDLSPRGEELADTQYF. As DNA, the CDR3 is TGTGCCACCAGTGATCTCAGCCCCCGGGGAGAGGAGTTAGCAGATACGCAGTATTTT.

This clonotype was detected a few times. This chain connects TRBV5-4 to TRBJ1-6; the D gene is possibly TRBD1 (6 bases). The CDR3 length is 14 residues. The V and J ends lost 0 bases and 9 bases respectively, with 10 bases between them. Germline loops: CDR1 SGHNT, CDR2 YYREEE (reference sequence). DNA for the CDR3: TGTGCCAGCAGCTTGGGAAGGGGGAGTTCACCCCTCCACTTT. Translated, it gives CASSLGRGSSPLHF.

This clonotype was detected only a few times. This rearrangement joins TRBV6-1 to TRBJ1-1; no clear D gene. V lost 5 bases to trimming and J lost 0 bases, with 19 bases between them. CDR1 is MNHNS, CDR2 SASEGT, per germline. The CDR3 runs to 17 residues. The CDR3 coding sequence is TGTGCCAGCAGTCCCGTCGTCCGGACGGGGATGAACACTGAAGCTTTCTTT. The encoded protein is CASSPVVRTGMNTEAFF.